The 24 T cell receptor beta chains below all came from one sample that was sequenced in a study of CD8+ T cells in alopecia areata. Extracted RNA was reverse transcribed, and the resulting cDNA served as sequencing template. Profiled with immunoSEQ multiplex PCR; TCRdb holds only in-frame clones, not every one. The table has more than 200,000 clones, under 80% seen once; the top ten hold around 1.2%. The sample in question was CD4+ T cells sorted from blood, obtained at week 0. The receptors derive from a human donor with alopecia areata.

This clone was picked up one time. This sequence joins TRBV6-5 and TRBJ1-1; maybe TRBD1 (5 bases). Trimming took 2 bases from V and 4 from J, leaving 11 bases between them. The CDR3 consists of 14 residues. Per germline, CDR1 MNHEY and CDR2 SVGAGI. CDR3 amino acids: CASSYGAVGTEAFF. The CDR3 bases are TGTGCCAGCAGTTACGGGGCTGTGGGCACTGAAGCTTTCTTT.

The chain carries TRBV6-5 and TRBJ1-6; D is ambiguous. This CDR3 has 12 residues. Trimming took off 6 bases at V and 9 bases at J, with 9 bases between the two ends. Germline V gene sequence: CDR1 MNHEY, CDR2 SVGAGI. CDR3 sequence: CASRTQVSPLHF. For the CDR3, the DNA is TGTGCCAGCAGAACACAAGTTTCACCCCTCCACTTT.

This chain uses TRBV15 with TRBJ2-5, with D uncertain. Germline loops: CDR1 LNHNV, CDR2 YYDKDF (reference sequence). The V gene lost 0 bases and the J gene lost 1 base, with 12 bases spanning the gap. The CDR3 length is 16 residues. The DNA of the CDR3 is TGTGCCACCAGCAGAGAGTTGAGGATAAGCCAAGAGACCCAGTACTTC. This encodes CATSRELRISQETQYF. Together with reference TRBV15 and TRBJ2-5, the CDR3 gives the full variable domain: DAMVIQNPRYQVTQFGKPVTLSCSQTLNHNVMYWYQQKSSQAPKLLFHYYDKDFNNEADTPDNFQSRRPNTSFCFLDIRSPGLGDTAMYLCATSRELRISQETQYFGPGTRLLVL.

The CDR3 region has the DNA TGTGCCAGCAGTGATCCACAGGGGGCGGGTTCACCCCTCCACTTT. Its protein is CASSDPQGAGSPLHF. V and J are TRBV2 and TRBJ1-6; 9 positions agree with TRBD1. Per the germline V gene, CDR1 is SNHLY and CDR2 is FYNNEI. The length of the CDR3 is 15 residues. Unmatched junction bases numbered 6, after V lost 3 bases and J lost 9 bases.

The rearrangement links TRBV29-1 to TRBJ2-5, with D maybe TRBD1 (6 bases). Trimming left V 4 bases short and J 4 bases short, with 19 bases between. The germline CDR1 and CDR2 sequences are SQVTM and ANQGSEA. The CDR3 length is 15 residues. CDR3 residues: CSVGMGAAGRETQYF. CDR3 nucleotides: TGCAGCGTTGGAATGGGGGCCGCGGGTAGAGAGACCCAGTACTTC.

This clone was observed a few times. The chain is built from TRBV23-1 and TRBJ1-2, with D possibly matching TRBD1 (5 bases). TRBV23-1 is an ORF; its function is uncertain. The V end was cut by 6 bases, the J end by 4 bases, with 12 bases between. CDR3 size: 13 residues. In DNA, the CDR3 is TGCGCCAGCAGAACCTCTACAGGCTATGGCTACACCTTC. Translated: CASRTSTGYGYTF.

The V call is TRBV30, the J call TRBJ2-1, with TRBD2 matching 8 bases. This CDR3 is 14 amino acids long. V lost 2 bases, J lost 8 bases, and 8 bases stayed unmatched. Germline CDR1 GTSNPN, CDR2 SVGIG (reference sequence). CDR3 DNA sequence: TGTGCCTGGAGTTTTCGGGGGGGCAGGTATGAGCAGTTCTTC. Amino acids: CAWSFRGGRYEQFF.

The chain uses TRBV4-1 and TRBJ1-1; the D is unclear. This CDR3 is 14 amino acids long. V shed 2 bases and J shed 5 bases, with 12 bases lying between them. Germline loops: CDR1 MGHRA, CDR2 YSYEKL. Here the CDR3 reads CASSQRGFRTEAFF. For the CDR3, the DNA is TGCGCCAGCAGCCAAAGAGGATTTCGGACTGAAGCTTTCTTT.

About this clone itself: Other DNA sequences from this sample encode an identical CDR3 as well. This sequence joins TRBV7-3 and TRBJ2-3, with D possibly TRBD2 on 6 matching bases. CDR3 length: 12 amino acids. CDR1 and CDR2 (germline): SGHTA, FQGTGA. V was trimmed by 4 bases and J by 6 bases, leaving 8 bases between them. The DNA for the CDR3 is TGTGCCAGCAGCTCCGGGGGTGATACGCAGTATTTT. Translating it yields CASSSGGDTQYF.

J is TRBJ2-3 and V is TRBV30; 8 bases line up with TRBD1. Trimming removed 8 bases from V and 12 bases from J; junction bases left unmatched: 13. The CDR3 totals 12 residues. Looked up from germline, CDR1 is GTSNPN and CDR2 is SVGIG (reference sequence). CDR3 coding DNA: TGTGCCGGACAACGACAGGGGTTCCTCCAGTATTTT. As protein: CAGQRQGFLQYF.

The chain combines TRBV29-1 with TRBJ1-1; 9 nucleotides agree with TRBD1. CDR3 length: 13 amino acids. The trim removed 5 bases at V and 4 bases at J, leaving 5 bases unmatched. CDR1 is SQVTM and CDR2 is ANQGSEA in the germline V gene. This chain's CDR3 is CSVWGDRVTEAFF. The CDR3 DNA follows: TGCAGCGTTTGGGGGGACAGGGTCACTGAAGCTTTCTTT.

V and J are TRBV27 and TRBJ1-6; 8 nucleotides match TRBD1. Looked up from germline, CDR1 is MNHEY and CDR2 is SMNVEV (reference sequence). V shed 0 bases, J shed 7 bases, and the junction held 8 bases outside the gene matches. CDR3 length: 17 amino acids. The CDR3 loop is CASSLSDRDRRNSPLHF. The CDR3 DNA reads as TGTGCCAGCAGTTTATCGGACCGGGACAGGCGGAATTCACCCCTCCACTTT.

Comments on this clone: Different DNA sequences within this sample yield the same CDR3. This sequence joins TRBV30 and TRBJ1-5; D gene unclear. The V end was cut by 2 bases, the J end by 5 bases, with 10 bases between. CDR1 and CDR2 (germline): GTSNPN, SVGIG (reference sequence). This CDR3 has 13 amino acids. CDR3 sequence reads: CAWSNGVDQPQHF. The CDR3, as DNA: TGTGCCTGGAGTAACGGAGTGGATCAGCCCCAGCATTTT.

The chain uses TRBV4-3 and TRBJ2-1; D is perhaps TRBD1 or TRBD2 (5 bases each). The CDR3 has 17 residues. The germline V gene has CDR1 LGHNA and CDR2 YSLEER. Between the trimmed V and J ends, which lost 1 base and 4 bases, there was a span of 17 bases. The CDR3 nucleotides are TGCGCCAGCAGCCAAGGTTTCATTTTTGGGGGATACAATGAGCAGTTCTTC. Translation: CASSQGFIFGGYNEQFF.

This clone is medium-sized by share. The chain couples TRBV7-9 to TRBJ1-2; possibly TRBD1 for D (6 bases). With 5 bases removed from V and 4 bases from J, the gap between germline ends came to 23 bases. The CDR3 extends over 17 amino acids. Germline loops: CDR1 SEHNR, CDR2 FQNEAQ (reference sequence). CDR3 nucleotide sequence: TGTGCCAGCAGCCAGCAGGGGCGGACAGCTCCTTCCTATGGCTACACCTTC. This sequence encodes CASSQQGRTAPSYGYTF.

The chain has TRBV23-1 and TRBJ1-1, with a weak D call TRBD1 (5 bases). TRBV23-1 is assigned to the ORF class and has an uncertain function. CDR3 length: 13 residues. V shed 0 bases and J shed 5 bases, with 7 bases lying between them. CDR3 loop: CASSQSGTTEAFF. CDR3 coding DNA: TGCGCCAGCAGTCAATCAGGGACGACTGAAGCTTTCTTT.

The chain combines TRBV18 with TRBJ2-2; 7 bases align to TRBD1. Germline V gene lookup returns CDR1 KGHSH and CDR2 LQKENI. The J segment lost 4 bases and the V segment lost 3 bases, leaving 5 bases of the junction unmatched. The CDR3 consists of 15 residues. For the CDR3, the DNA is TGTGCCAGCTCACCCTCCACAGGGGCCACCGGGGAGCTGTTTTTT. Its translation: CASSPSTGATGELFF.

The chain employs TRBV7-9 and TRBJ1-1, with D possibly matching TRBD1 (6 bases). Germline CDR1 and CDR2: SEHNR and FQNEAQ (reference sequence). This CDR3 is built from 11 residues. V was shortened by 7 bases and J by 8 bases, with 11 bases between the two germline ends. The CDR3 is CASTEGTEAFF. The CDR3 DNA sequence: TGTGCCAGCACCGAAGGGACAGAAGCTTTCTTT.

The gene calls are TRBV11-2 and TRBJ2-1, with TRBD2 matching 11 bases. Germline CDR1 SGHAT, CDR2 FQNNGV. V was pared by 5 bases and J by 4 bases, with 4 bases of the junction left unmatched. The CDR3 length is 15 residues. The CDR3 spells CASSRGTSGYNEQFF. CDR3 sequence (DNA): TGTGCCAGCAGCCGAGGGACTAGCGGTTACAATGAGCAGTTCTTC.

The chain couples TRBV29-1 to TRBJ2-2, with D possibly being TRBD2 (5 bases). Germline lookup yields CDR1 SQVTM and CDR2 ANQGSEA. CDR3 length equals 14 residues. V lost 4 bases, J lost 0 bases, and 9 bases lay in between. The CDR3 spells CSVGAEANTGELFF. CDR3 nucleotide sequence: TGCAGCGTTGGGGCGGAGGCGAACACCGGGGAGCTGTTTTTT.

This rearrangement joins TRBV7-9 to TRBJ1-6; 7 bases are a match to TRBD1. The V gene end was trimmed by 5 bases and the J gene end by 0 bases; junction bases not matched to a gene: 7. Germline CDR1 reads SEHNR; CDR2 reads FQNEAQ (reference sequence). The CDR3 is 17 residues long. CDR3 DNA sequence: TGTGCCAGCAGCCCCGGGACAGTTAACTCCTATAATTCACCCCTCCACTTT. Protein: CASSPGTVNSYNSPLHF.

This clone was seen repeatedly, ten times or more. The chain couples TRBV4-3 to TRBJ2-3; D is unclear. The CDR3 is 13 amino acids. Trimming took off 3 bases at V and 4 bases at J, with 8 bases between the two ends. Looked up from germline, CDR1 is LGHNA and CDR2 is YSLEER. CDR3 residues: CASSQGWSDTQYF. For the CDR3, the DNA is TGCGCCAGCAGCCAGGGTTGGTCAGATACGCAGTATTTT.

This clone was detected only once. The chain is built from TRBV7-9 and TRBJ2-4; the D gene is possibly TRBD2 (5 bases). In germline, CDR1 is SEHNR, CDR2 FQNEAQ (reference sequence). The CDR3 is made up of 14 amino acids. V lost 4 bases and J 0 bases, leaving 7 bases between the germline ends. The CDR3 loop reads CASSSGIAKNIQYF. CDR3 nucleotide sequence: TGTGCCAGCAGCTCCGGGATAGCCAAAAACATTCAGTACTTC.

This clone has just one count. The V gene is TRBV30, the J gene TRBJ2-5; the D call may be TRBD1 or TRBD2 (5 bases each). Per the germline V gene, CDR1 is GTSNPN and CDR2 is SVGIG (reference sequence). The CDR3 sequence is 13 residues long. Trimming took off 4 bases at V and 5 bases at J, with 14 bases between the two ends. The CDR3 spells CAWNPGSGETQYF. The CDR3 nucleotides are TGTGCCTGGAACCCAGGGAGTGGGGAGACCCAGTACTTC.